A single sample is the source of the 24 T cell receptor beta chains below, sequenced in a study of cytomegalovirus exposure and HLA in healthy donors. Primers for the PCR totalled 60 Vbeta and 13 Jbeta. The table came from immunoSEQ multiplex PCR; TCRdb's copy has only in-frame clones and leaves some out. The data hold 160,000 or so clones, with 70% to 85% observed a single time. Sequenced material: PBMCs. These receptor sequences come from a male donor in good health and CMV-seronegative.

The J gene is TRBJ2-2, the V gene TRBV15, with a possible D match to TRBD2 (5 bases). From germline, CDR1 is LNHNV and CDR2 YYDKDF (reference sequence). V lost 0 bases, J lost 3 bases, and 17 bases lay in between. There are 18 residues in the CDR3. CDR3 in DNA: TGTGCCACCAGCAGAGATCATGGAGGTCCCGGGGACACCGGGGAGCTGTTTTTT. Translating it yields CATSRDHGGPGDTGELFF. The variable domain in full, completed from reference TRBV15 and TRBJ2-2, reads DAMVIQNPRYQVTQFGKPVTLSCSQTLNHNVMYWYQQKSSQAPKLLFHYYDKDFNNEADTPDNFQSRRPNTSFCFLDIRSPGLGDTAMYLCATSRDHGGPGDTGELFFGEGSRLTVL.

The chain recombines TRBV7-3 with TRBJ2-2; no reliable D call. The V gene lost 5 bases and the J gene lost 0 bases, with 10 bases spanning the gap. The CDR3 covers 15 residues. Looked up from germline, CDR1 is SGHTA and CDR2 is FQGTGA. Here the CDR3 DNA reads TGTGCCAGCAGCAAGAGCCTAACGAACACCGGGGAGCTGTTTTTT. This encodes CASSKSLTNTGELFF.

This chain joins TRBV2 and TRBJ2-5, with D unresolved. V shed 5 bases and J shed 2 bases, with 12 bases lying between them. Germline CDR1 is SNHLY and CDR2 is FYNNEI. The CDR3 has 14 residues. The chain's CDR3 is CASSTRLSQETQYF. In nucleotides, the CDR3 is TGTGCCAGCAGTACCCGACTGTCTCAAGAGACCCAGTACTTC. The full variable domain, with the rest looked up from reference TRBV2 and TRBJ2-5, is EPEVTQTPSHQVTQMGQEVILRCVPISNHLYFYWYRQILGQKVEFLVSFYNNEISEKSEIFDDQFSVERPDGSNFTLKIRSTKLEDSAMYFCASSTRLSQETQYFGPGTRLLVL.

The chain joins TRBV5-1 to TRBJ1-6, with a tentative D call TRBD1 (5 bases). Trimming left V 2 bases short and J 6 bases short, with 9 bases between. Germline V gene sequence: CDR1 SGHRS, CDR2 YFSETQ. The CDR3 is 14 amino acids. The CDR3 loop reads CASSLQEGNSPLHF. CDR3 sequence (DNA): TGCGCCAGCAGCTTACAGGAGGGTAATTCACCCCTCCACTTT.

V usage is TRBV6-5 and J usage is TRBJ2-1; D ambiguous. The germline V and J ends were trimmed by 2 bases and 0 bases, with 5 bases remaining between them. Germline V CDR1 and CDR2: MNHEY, SVGAGI. The CDR3 has 14 residues. CDR3 coding DNA: TGTGCCAGCAGTTACAGGAGCTCCTACAATGAGCAGTTCTTC. Residues: CASSYRSSYNEQFF.

The chain recombines TRBV4-3 with TRBJ2-1; 8 nucleotides agree with TRBD2. CDR3 size: 17 residues. Germline values: CDR1 LGHNA, CDR2 YSLEER. Trimming cost V 0 bases and J 12 bases; bases outside gene matches: 16. The CDR3 DNA reads as TGCGCCAGCAGCCAAGATCGGACTAGCTCCCGCATTGGTCGGCAGTTCTTC. Translated, it gives CASSQDRTSSRIGRQFF.

The rearrangement uses TRBV7-3 and TRBJ1-1; D unresolved. Germline lookup yields CDR1 SGHTA and CDR2 FQGTGA. The V end lost 4 bases, the J end lost 0 bases, and 6 bases lay between the germline ends. This CDR3 spans 13 amino acids. The CDR3 DNA reads as TGTGCCAGCAGCTCACAGATGAACACTGAAGCTTTCTTT. Its protein is CASSSQMNTEAFF.

The J gene is TRBJ2-1, the V gene TRBV4-1; D call uncertain. Germline CDR1 and CDR2: MGHRA and YSYEKL. CDR3 length: 14 residues. V was trimmed by 1 base and J by 10 bases, leaving 14 bases between them. CDR3: CASSQASPSREQFF. CDR3 nucleotide sequence: TGCGCCAGCAGCCAAGCATCACCTTCCAGAGAGCAGTTCTTC.

This clone has more than one count but fewer than ten. The chain is built from TRBV19 and TRBJ2-7, with TRBD1 identical over 11 bases. J lost 5 bases, V lost 6 bases, and 6 bases had no gene match. This CDR3 spans 14 amino acids. Germline V CDR1 and CDR2: LNHDA, SQIVND (reference sequence). The CDR3 here is CASRRTGGAHEQYF. CDR3 sequence (DNA): TGTGCCAGTAGGCGGACAGGGGGCGCCCACGAGCAGTACTTC.

The rearrangement uses TRBV5-4 and TRBJ1-4; possible D gene TRBD1, 5 bases. From germline, CDR1 is SGHNT and CDR2 YYREEE (reference sequence). The V end lost 1 base, the J end lost 8 bases, and 12 bases lay between the germline ends. The CDR3 contains 14 residues. The CDR3 reads CASSLQGAVEKLFF. CDR3 DNA: TGTGCCAGCAGCTTGCAGGGCGCCGTCGAAAAACTGTTTTTT.

The gene calls are TRBV27 and TRBJ1-3; D gene ambiguous. Germline V gene sequence: CDR1 MNHEY, CDR2 SMNVEV (reference sequence). With 7 bases removed from V and 0 bases from J, the gap between germline ends came to 13 bases. This CDR3 comprises 15 residues. CDR3 nucleotide sequence: TGTGCCAGCAAGAGCCACTCAATCTCTGGAAACACCATATATTTT. Translated, it gives CASKSHSISGNTIYF.

The rearrangement uses TRBV6-5 and TRBJ1-1; D gene uncertain. V gave up 0 bases and J gave up 1 base, with 3 bases separating them. The CDR3 runs to 13 residues. Germline CDR1 is MNHEY and CDR2 is SVGAGI. In DNA, the CDR3 is TGTGCCAGCAGTTACTCGCGGAACACTGAAGCTTTCTTT. It encodes CASSYSRNTEAFF.

The gene calls are TRBV21-1 and TRBJ1-2; the DNA was not compared with TRBD1, the D call given in the table. TRBV21-1 is recorded as a pseudogene. The CDR3 extends over 13 amino acids. The DNA of the CDR3 is TGTGCCAGCAGAAGGCCGGGACAGGATGGCTACACCTTC. Encoded protein: CASRRPGQDGYTF.

In this sample, this clone turned up a few times. This chain joins TRBV6-5 and TRBJ1-1, with D possibly matching TRBD1 (6 bases). The germline gives CDR1 MNHEY, CDR2 SVGAGI. The CDR3 spans 15 residues. Trimming shortened V by 5 bases and J by 4 bases, and 17 bases separated the two germline ends. As DNA, the CDR3 is TGTGCCAGCAGTCTTACCAGGGGAACCCTCACTGAAGCTTTCTTT. This sequence encodes CASSLTRGTLTEAFF.

Note on this clone: One end of the junction is discordant with germline, which a read error may explain. The chain uses TRBV28 and TRBJ2-2, with D possibly TRBD2 on 5 matching bases. Germline V lookup: CDR1 MDHEN, CDR2 SYDVKM. This CDR3 comprises 12 residues. As DNA, the CDR3 is TGTGCCAGCAGCTACCCGCCCGGGAAGCTGTTTTTT. As protein: CASSYPPGKLFF. The variable domain in full, with the rest retrieved from reference TRBV28 and TRBJ2-2, is DVKVTQSSRYLVKRTGEKVFLECVQDMDHENMFWYRQDPGLGLRLIYFSYDVKMKEKGDIPEGYSVSREKKERFSLILESASTNQTSMYLCASSYPPGKLFFGEGSRLTVL.

This chain connects TRBV5-6 to TRBJ2-7, with a tentative D call TRBD1 (6 bases). The ends were cut back, 7 bases at V and 0 bases at J, with 14 bases in the middle. There are 14 residues in the CDR3. Per the germline V gene, CDR1 is SGHDT and CDR2 is YYEEEE. The CDR3 DNA sequence: TGTGCCAGCGGCCCAGGGGCCGGCTCCTACGAGCAGTACTTC. This codes for CASGPGAGSYEQYF.

The chain joins TRBV7-2 to TRBJ2-1; TRBD2 is a possible D gene (5 bases). The CDR3 has 15 residues. In germline, CDR1 is SGHTA, CDR2 FQGNSA. Trimming stripped 0 bases from V and 4 bases from J, with 10 bases between. CDR3 coding DNA: TGTGCCAGCAGCTTAGCGGGAGCCGGGTACAATGAGCAGTTCTTC. Amino acids: CASSLAGAGYNEQFF.

This clone showed up just a few times. V is TRBV6-5 and J is TRBJ2-7; 7 positions agree with TRBD2. The CDR3 runs to 13 residues. The V gene end was trimmed by 5 bases and the J gene end by 2 bases; junction bases not matched to a gene: 3. CDR1 is MNHEY and CDR2 is SVGAGI in the germline V gene. In DNA form, the CDR3 reads TGTGCCAGCAGTCGGGAGGTCGCCTACGAGCAGTACTTC. Its protein is CASSREVAYEQYF.

The rearrangement links TRBV7-8 to TRBJ2-1; D is ambiguous. V was shortened by 3 bases and J by 3 bases, with 6 bases between the two germline ends. There are 13 residues in the CDR3. Germline V gene data show CDR1 as SGHVS and CDR2 as FQNEAQ. CDR3 amino acids: CASSLGYYNEQFF. The CDR3 DNA is TGTGCCAGCAGCTTGGGCTACTACAATGAGCAGTTCTTC.

The rearrangement joins TRBV7-6 to TRBJ1-1; the match to TRBD1 covers 7 bases. Germline CDR1 is SGHVS and CDR2 is FNYEAQ. V lost 4 bases and J lost 1; bases outside the gene matches: 6. This CDR3 contains 15 residues. The DNA for the CDR3 is TGTGCCAGCAGCTCATTGACAGGGAGGAACACTGAAGCTTTCTTT. This gives the protein CASSSLTGRNTEAFF.

Notes on this clone: Other nucleotide sequences from this sample produce the same CDR3. This chain uses TRBV27 with TRBJ2-7; TRBD2 aligns across 8 bases. The CDR3 consists of 14 residues. In germline, CDR1 is MNHEY, CDR2 SMNVEV (reference sequence). Trimming at V came to 3 bases and at J to 4 bases, leaving 5 bases not matched to a gene. The CDR3, as DNA: TGTGCCAGCAGTTTGGACCGGGGGGGGTACGAGCAGTACTTC. This gives the protein CASSLDRGGYEQYF.

DNA of the CDR3: TGTGCCAGCAGTCCCCCACCGGGATTTCGAACCTACGAGCAGTACTTC. Translation: CASSPPPGFRTYEQYF. The V call is TRBV28, the J call TRBJ2-5; D is perhaps TRBD2 (5 bases). The J call may not be correct, given that the DNA end is closer to TRBJ2-7. Germline-derived CDR1 and CDR2 are MDHEN and SYDVKM. This CDR3 has 16 residues.

V gene TRBV4-2 combines with J gene TRBJ2-1; 14 bases agree with TRBD2. This CDR3 has 15 residues. Trimming at V came to 3 bases and at J to 9 bases, leaving 4 bases not matched to a gene. Per germline, CDR1 LGHNA and CDR2 YNFKEQ. The CDR3 DNA follows: TGTGCCAGCAGCCAGGGACTAGCGGGAGTTGGTGAGCAGTTCTTC. Translation gives CASSQGLAGVGEQFF.

V is TRBV11-2 and J is TRBJ1-2; 9 bases are a match to TRBD1. The CDR3 covers 13 residues. The ends lost 1 base at V and 8 bases at J; junction bases unmatched: 2. Germline lookup yields CDR1 SGHAT and CDR2 FQNNGV. CDR3 loop: CASSLGTGDGYTF. Written as DNA, the CDR3 is TGTGCCAGCAGCTTAGGGACAGGGGACGGCTACACCTTC.